The 6 T cell receptor beta chains below were found in one sample sequenced in a study of shared clonotypes between healthy human individuals. Here immunoSEQ multiplex PCR was the method, and the copy in TCRdb shows in-frame clones only, minus some. The sample records 2 million to 3 million clones, under 95% being singletons. Sequencing used naive CD4+ T cells from PBMCs. Subset given: CD45RA+ positively selected. The receptors originated from a man aged 18 to 29 in good health. Some clones in this sample may be carry-over from other donors' samples.

The V gene is TRBV7-7, the J gene TRBJ2-5; no firm D call. The length of the CDR3 is 15 residues. The germline CDR1 and CDR2 sequences are SSHAT and FNYEAQ (reference sequence). The V end lost 5 bases, the J end lost 1 base, and 14 bases lay between the germline ends. CDR3 sequence: CASSPERPLQETQYF. The CDR3 DNA reads TGTGCCAGCAGCCCCGAAAGGCCGCTCCAAGAGACCCAGTACTTC.

This chain links TRBV4-1 with TRBJ2-1; D not certain. The CDR3 spans 15 residues. Germline loops: CDR1 MGHRA, CDR2 YSYEKL. V shed 4 bases and J shed 2 bases, with 12 bases lying between them. The CDR3 DNA sequence: TGCGCCAGCAGCCCCCGAGTAGTGGCCTACAATGAGCAGTTCTTC. Its protein product is CASSPRVVAYNEQFF.

The chain uses TRBV6-1 and TRBJ1-5; the match to TRBD1 covers 10 bases. Germline values: CDR1 MNHNS, CDR2 SASEGT. J was trimmed by 5 bases and V by 4 bases; bases with no gene match: 5. CDR3 length: 15 residues. CDR3 sequence reads: CASSVGQGIYQPQHF. Here the CDR3 DNA reads TGTGCCAGCAGTGTGGGACAGGGGATTTATCAGCCCCAGCATTTT.

The chain uses TRBV19 and TRBJ2-3; no reliable D call. Trimming left V 3 bases short and J 5 bases short, with 3 bases between. The length of the CDR3 is 11 residues. The germline V gene encodes CDR1 LNHDA and CDR2 SQIVND (reference sequence). CDR3 nucleotides: TGTGCCAGTAGTATGGAAGATACGCAGTATTTT. It specifies CASSMEDTQYF.

The chain links TRBV5-1 to TRBJ2-5, with D maybe TRBD1 (5 bases). The CDR3 consists of 15 residues. The V end was cut by 1 base, the J end by 4 bases, with 14 bases between. Germline V lookup: CDR1 SGHRS, CDR2 YFSETQ. The chain's CDR3 is CASSLFRTPGETQYF. The CDR3 region has the DNA TGCGCCAGCAGCTTGTTTCGGACACCGGGAGAGACCCAGTACTTC.

The rearrangement links TRBV18 to TRBJ1-1; 10 bases fit TRBD1. Germline V lookup: CDR1 KGHSH, CDR2 LQKENI. CDR3 length: 15 residues. V shed 3 bases and J 5 bases; nucleotides not matched to a gene: 6. The CDR3 loop reads CASSPRWGQGTEAFF. The DNA of the CDR3 is TGTGCCAGCTCACCTAGATGGGGACAGGGGACTGAAGCTTTCTTT.